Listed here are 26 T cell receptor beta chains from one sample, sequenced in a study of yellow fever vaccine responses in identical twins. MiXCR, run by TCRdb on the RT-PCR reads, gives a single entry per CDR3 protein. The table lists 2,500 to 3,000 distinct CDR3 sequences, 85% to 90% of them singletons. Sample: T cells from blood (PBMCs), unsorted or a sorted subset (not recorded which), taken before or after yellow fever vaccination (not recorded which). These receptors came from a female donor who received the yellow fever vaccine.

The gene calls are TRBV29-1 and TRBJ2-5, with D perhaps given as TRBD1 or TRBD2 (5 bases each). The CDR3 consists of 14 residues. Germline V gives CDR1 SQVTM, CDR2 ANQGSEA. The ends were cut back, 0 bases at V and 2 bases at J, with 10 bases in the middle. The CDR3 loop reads CSVEDRGRQETQYF. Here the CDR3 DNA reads TGCAGCGTTGAAGATCGGGGCAGACAAGAGACCCAGTACTTC.

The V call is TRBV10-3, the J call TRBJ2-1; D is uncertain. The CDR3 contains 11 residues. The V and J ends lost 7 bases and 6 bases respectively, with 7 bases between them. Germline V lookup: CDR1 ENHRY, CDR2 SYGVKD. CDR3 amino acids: CAIMASNEQFF. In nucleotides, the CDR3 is TGTGCCATCATGGCTTCCAATGAGCAGTTCTTC.

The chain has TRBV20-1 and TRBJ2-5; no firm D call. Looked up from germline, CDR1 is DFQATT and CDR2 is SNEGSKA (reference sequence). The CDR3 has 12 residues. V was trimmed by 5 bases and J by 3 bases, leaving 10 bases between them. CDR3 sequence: CSAGRLEETQYF. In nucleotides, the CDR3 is TGCAGTGCTGGAAGGCTAGAAGAGACCCAGTACTTC.

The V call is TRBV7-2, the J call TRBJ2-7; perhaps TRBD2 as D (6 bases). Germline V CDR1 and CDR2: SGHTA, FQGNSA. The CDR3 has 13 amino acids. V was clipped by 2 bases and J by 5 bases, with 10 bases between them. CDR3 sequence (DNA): TGTGCCAGCAGCTTACTGGGACTCGACGAGCAGTACTTC. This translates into CASSLLGLDEQYF.

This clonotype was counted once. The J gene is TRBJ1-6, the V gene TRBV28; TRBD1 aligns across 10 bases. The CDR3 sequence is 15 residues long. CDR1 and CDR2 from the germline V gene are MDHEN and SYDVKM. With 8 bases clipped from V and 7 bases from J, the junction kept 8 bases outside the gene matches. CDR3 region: CASQRAGQGNSPLHF. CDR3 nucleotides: TGTGCCAGCCAAAGGGCGGGACAGGGGAATTCACCCCTCCACTTT.

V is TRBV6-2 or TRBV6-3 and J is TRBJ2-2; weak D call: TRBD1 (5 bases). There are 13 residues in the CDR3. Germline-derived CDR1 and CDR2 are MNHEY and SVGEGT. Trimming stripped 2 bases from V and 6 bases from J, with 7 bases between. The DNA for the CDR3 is TGTGCCAGCAGTTACCCAGGGTCCGGGGAGCTGTTTTTT. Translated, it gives CASSYPGSGELFF.

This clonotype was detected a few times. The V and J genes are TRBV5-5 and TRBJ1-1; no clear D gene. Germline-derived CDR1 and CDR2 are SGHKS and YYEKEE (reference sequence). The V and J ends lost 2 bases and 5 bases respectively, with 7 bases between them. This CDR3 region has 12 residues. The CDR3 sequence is CASSLSMTEAFF. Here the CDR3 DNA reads TGTGCCAGCAGCTTATCTATGACTGAAGCTTTCTTT.

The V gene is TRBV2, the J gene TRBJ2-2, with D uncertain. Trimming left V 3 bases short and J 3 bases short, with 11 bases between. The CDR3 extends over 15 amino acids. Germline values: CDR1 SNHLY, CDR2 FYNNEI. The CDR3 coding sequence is TGTGCCAGCAGTGAGGTCCAGAGAGACACCGGGGAGCTGTTTTTT. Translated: CASSEVQRDTGELFF.

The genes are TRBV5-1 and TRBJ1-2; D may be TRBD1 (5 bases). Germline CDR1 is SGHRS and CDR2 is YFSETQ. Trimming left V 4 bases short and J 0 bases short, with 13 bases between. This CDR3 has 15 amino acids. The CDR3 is CASSPSGGANYGYTF. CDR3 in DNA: TGCGCCAGCAGCCCCAGCGGGGGAGCTAACTATGGCTACACCTTC.

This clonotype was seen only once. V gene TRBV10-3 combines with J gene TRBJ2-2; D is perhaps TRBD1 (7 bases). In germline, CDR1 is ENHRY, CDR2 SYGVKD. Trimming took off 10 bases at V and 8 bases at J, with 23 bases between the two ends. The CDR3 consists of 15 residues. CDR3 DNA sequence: TGTGCCACCAAAGCGGAGTCAGGGGGGCCGGGGGAGCTGTTTTTT. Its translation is CATKAESGGPGELFF.

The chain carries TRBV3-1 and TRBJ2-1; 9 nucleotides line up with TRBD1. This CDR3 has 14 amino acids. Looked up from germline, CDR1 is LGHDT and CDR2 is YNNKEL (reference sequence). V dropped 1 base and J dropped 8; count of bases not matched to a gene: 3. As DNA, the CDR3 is TGTGCCAGCAGCCAAGGGACAGGGGCTTATGAGCAGTTCTTC. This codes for CASSQGTGAYEQFF.

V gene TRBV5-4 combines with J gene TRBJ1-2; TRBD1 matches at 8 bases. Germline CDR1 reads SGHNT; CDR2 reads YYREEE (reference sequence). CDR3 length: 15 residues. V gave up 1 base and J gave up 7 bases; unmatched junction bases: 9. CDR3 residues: CASSLPTGDDFGYTF. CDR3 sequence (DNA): TGTGCCAGCAGCTTGCCGACAGGGGACGATTTTGGCTACACCTTC.

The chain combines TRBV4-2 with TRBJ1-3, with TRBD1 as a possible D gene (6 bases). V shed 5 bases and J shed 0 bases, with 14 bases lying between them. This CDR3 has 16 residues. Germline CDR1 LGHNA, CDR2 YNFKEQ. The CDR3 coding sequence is TGTGCCAGCAGCGATACACAGGGCCGCTCTGGAAACACCATATATTTT. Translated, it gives CASSDTQGRSGNTIYF.

The CDR3 coding sequence is TGTGCCAGCACCGAGCTCCAGAACACTGAAGCTTTCTTT. Translating gives CASTELQNTEAFF. V gene TRBV28 combines with J gene TRBJ1-1; D remains unclear. V was cut by 7 bases and J by 1 base, with 10 bases left in between. The germline CDR1 and CDR2 sequences are MDHEN and SYDVKM. This CDR3 region has 13 residues. Supplemented by reference TRBV28 and TRBJ1-1, the full variable domain reads DVKVTQSSRYLVKRTGEKVFLECVQDMDHENMFWYRQDPGLGLRLIYFSYDVKMKEKGDIPEGYSVSREKKERFSLILESASTNQTSMYLCASTELQNTEAFFGQGTRLTVV.

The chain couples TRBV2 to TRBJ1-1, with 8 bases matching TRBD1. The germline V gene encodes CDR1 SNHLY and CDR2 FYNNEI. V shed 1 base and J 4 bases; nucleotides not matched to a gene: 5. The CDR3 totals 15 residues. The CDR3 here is CASSEGTGRGTEAFF. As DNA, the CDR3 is TGTGCCAGCAGTGAAGGGACAGGGAGGGGCACTGAAGCTTTCTTT.

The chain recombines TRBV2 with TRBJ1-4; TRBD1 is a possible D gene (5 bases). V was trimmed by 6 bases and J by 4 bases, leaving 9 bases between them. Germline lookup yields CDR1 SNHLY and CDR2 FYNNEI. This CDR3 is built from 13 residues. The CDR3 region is CASSRDHNEKLFF. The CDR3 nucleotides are TGTGCCAGCAGCCGGGACCATAATGAAAAACTGTTTTTT.

The CDR3 loop reads CASRTRTTATNEKLFF. The DNA for the CDR3 is TGTGCCAGTAGAACCCGGACCACTGCAACTAATGAAAAACTGTTTTTT. V and J are TRBV19 and TRBJ1-4; no clear D gene. Trimming removed 6 bases at V and 0 bases at J, with 14 bases between. The CDR3 is 16 residues long. Germline V gene data show CDR1 as LNHDA and CDR2 as SQIVND (reference sequence).

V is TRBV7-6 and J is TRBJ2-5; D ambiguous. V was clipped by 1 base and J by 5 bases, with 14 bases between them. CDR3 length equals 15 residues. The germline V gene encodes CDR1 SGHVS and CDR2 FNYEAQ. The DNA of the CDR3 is TGTGCCAGCAGCTTAGAGTTGGATTTGAAGGAGACCCAGTACTTC. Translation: CASSLELDLKETQYF.

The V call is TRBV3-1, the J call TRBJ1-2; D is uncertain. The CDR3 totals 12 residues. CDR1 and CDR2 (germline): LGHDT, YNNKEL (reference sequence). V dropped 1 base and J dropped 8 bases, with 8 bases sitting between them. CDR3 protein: CASSQVRRGYTF. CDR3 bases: TGTGCCAGCAGCCAAGTCAGACGAGGCTACACCTTC.

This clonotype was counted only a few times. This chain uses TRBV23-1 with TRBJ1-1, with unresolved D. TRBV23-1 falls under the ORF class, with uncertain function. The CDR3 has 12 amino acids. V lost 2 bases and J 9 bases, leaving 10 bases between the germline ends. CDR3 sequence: CASSQRTSQAFF. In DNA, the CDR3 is TGCGCCAGCAGTCAACGTACGTCCCAAGCTTTCTTT.

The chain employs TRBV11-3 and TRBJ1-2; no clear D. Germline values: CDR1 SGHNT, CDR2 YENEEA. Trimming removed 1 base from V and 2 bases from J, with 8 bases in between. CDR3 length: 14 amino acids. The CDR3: CASSLVILNYGYTF. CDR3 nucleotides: TGTGCCAGCAGCTTAGTTATACTGAACTATGGCTACACCTTC.

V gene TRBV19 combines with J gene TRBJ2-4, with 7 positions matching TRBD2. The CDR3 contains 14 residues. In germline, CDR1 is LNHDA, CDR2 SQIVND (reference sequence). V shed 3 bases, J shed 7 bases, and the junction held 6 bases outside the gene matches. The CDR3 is CASSMGWRGNIQYF. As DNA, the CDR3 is TGTGCCAGTAGTATGGGTTGGCGGGGGAACATTCAGTACTTC.

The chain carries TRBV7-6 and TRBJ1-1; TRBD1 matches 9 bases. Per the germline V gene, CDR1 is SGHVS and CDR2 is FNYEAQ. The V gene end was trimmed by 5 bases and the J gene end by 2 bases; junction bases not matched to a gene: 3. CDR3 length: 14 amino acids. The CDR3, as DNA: TGTGCCAGCAGCCCCACAGGGGGCAACACTGAAGCTTTCTTT. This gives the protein CASSPTGGNTEAFF.

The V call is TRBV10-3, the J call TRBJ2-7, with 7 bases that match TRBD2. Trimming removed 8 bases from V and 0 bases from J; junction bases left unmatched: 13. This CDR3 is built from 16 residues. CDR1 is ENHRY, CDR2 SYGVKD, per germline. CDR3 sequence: CAIHQGAGDLSYEQYF. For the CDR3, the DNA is TGTGCCATCCACCAAGGTGCGGGAGACCTCTCCTACGAGCAGTACTTC.

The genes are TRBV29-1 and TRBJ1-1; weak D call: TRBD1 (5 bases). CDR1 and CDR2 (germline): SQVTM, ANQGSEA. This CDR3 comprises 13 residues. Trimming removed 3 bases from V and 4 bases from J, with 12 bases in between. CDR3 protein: CSVDKGSPTEAFF. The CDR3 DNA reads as TGCAGCGTTGATAAGGGGTCACCCACTGAAGCTTTCTTT.

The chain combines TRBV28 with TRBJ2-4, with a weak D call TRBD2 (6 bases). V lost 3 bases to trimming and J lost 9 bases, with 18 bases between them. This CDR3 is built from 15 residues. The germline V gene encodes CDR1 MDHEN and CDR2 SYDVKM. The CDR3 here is CASSLSGVEGGIQYF. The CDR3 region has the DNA TGTGCCAGCAGTTTGTCTGGGGTGGAGGGAGGCATTCAGTACTTC. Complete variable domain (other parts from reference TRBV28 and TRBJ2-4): DVKVTQSSRYLVKRTGEKVFLECVQDMDHENMFWYRQDPGLGLRLIYFSYDVKMKEKGDIPEGYSVSREKKERFSLILESASTNQTSMYLCASSLSGVEGGIQYFGAGTRLSVL.